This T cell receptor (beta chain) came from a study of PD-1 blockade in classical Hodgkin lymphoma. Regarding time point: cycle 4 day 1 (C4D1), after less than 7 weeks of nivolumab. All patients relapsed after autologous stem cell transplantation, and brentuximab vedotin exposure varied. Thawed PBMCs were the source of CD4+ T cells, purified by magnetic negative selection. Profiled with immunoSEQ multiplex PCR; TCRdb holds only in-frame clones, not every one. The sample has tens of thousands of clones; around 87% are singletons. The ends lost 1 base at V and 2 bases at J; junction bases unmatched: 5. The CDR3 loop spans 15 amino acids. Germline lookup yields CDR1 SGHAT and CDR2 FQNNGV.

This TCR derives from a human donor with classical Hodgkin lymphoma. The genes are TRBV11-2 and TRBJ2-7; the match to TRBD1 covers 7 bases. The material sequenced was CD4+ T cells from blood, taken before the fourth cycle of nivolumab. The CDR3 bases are TGTGCCAGCAGCTTAGTGGCCAGGGGGACCTACGAGCAGTACTTC. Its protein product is CASSLVARGTYEQYF.